This TCR beta chain was sequenced during a study of early T cells in non-severe SARS-CoV-2 infection. About the research overall: Whole-blood bulk RNA, unsorted, was sequenced, and chains were unpaired. Findings and limits, study-wide: Comparison of clonotypes with VDJdb favored anti-spike CD8 responses while missing private and CD4 specificities.

Individual cDNA molecules carried attached unique molecular identifiers. Using its own MiXCR run on the 5' RACE reads, TCRdb lists one record per CDR3 protein. Of 95,000 to 100,000 distinct CDR3 sequences in the sample, about 10% were seen once. As to this clonotype: Its antigen is currently unknown.

CDR3 length: 16 residues. Trimming cost V 5 bases and J 6 bases, with 20 bases left between them. Germline V lookup: CDR1 MDHEN, CDR2 SYDVKM. The chain carries TRBV28 and TRBJ2-1; maybe TRBD1 (6 bases). The TCR comes from an adult who was a healthcare worker with PCR-confirmed SARS-CoV-2 infection or an uninfected control (not recorded which). The material sequenced was whole blood. CDR3 DNA sequence: TGTGCCAGCAGTCGCCCGCGGACAGCCATTGGCAATGAGCAGTTCTTC. Protein: CASSRPRTAIGNEQFF.